A selection of T cell receptor beta chains follows, all from one sample in a study of blood T cells in healthy people across ages. Each CDR3 protein gets one entry after TCRdb re-called the 5' RACE reads with MiXCR. This table holds around 2 million distinct CDR3 sequences, about two fifths found once. Material for sequencing was blood. The receptors here all came from a human donor in good health. CDR3s include the opening cysteine and the closing phenylalanine or tryptophan. The D gene is left open where the match is weak. Only some rows state a clone size, as once, few, many or a class for expanded clones.

length	size	V	J	D	DNA	CDR3
16	NA	TRBV20-1	TRBJ2-4	NA	TGCAGTGCTAACGCCTTGCGCCTGGTAGCCAAAAACATTCAGTACTTC	CSANALRLVAKNIQYF
11	few	TRBV9	TRBJ1-3	NA	TGTGCCAGCAGATCCGAAGGCACCATATATTTT	CASRSEGTIYF
16	NA	TRBV3-1	TRBJ1-4	TRBD1	TGTGCCAGCAGCCAAGATCCCGGGACAGGGTCTGAAAAACTGTTTTTT	CASSQDPGTGSEKLFF
13	NA	TRBV6-5	TRBJ1-2	NA	TGTGCCAACACTTTAGGGCCTAACTATGGCTACACCTTC	CANTLGPNYGYTF
20	NA	TRBV10-3	TRBJ2-7	TRBD2	TGTGCCATCAGTTCTCCCCCAGGGCTAGCGGGGGTGAGCTCCTACAATGAGCAGTACTTC	CAISSPPGLAGVSSYNEQYF
16	NA	TRBV5-1	TRBJ2-5	NA	TGCGCCAGCAGCTTGGGACCCTATGGCAGCCAAGAGACCCAGTACTTC	CASSLGPYGSQETQYF
15	NA	TRBV2	TRBJ2-3	TRBD2	TGTGCCAACCAGCGGGGGGGCTTAAGCACAGATACGCAGTATTTT	CANQRGGLSTDTQYF
17	few	TRBV6-4	TRBJ1-1	TRBD1	TGTGCCAGCAGTGACTCGAGAGGGGGCTGGGGAAACACTGAAGCTTTCTTT	CASSDSRGGWGNTEAFF
11	NA	TRBV12-3/TRBV12-4	TRBJ2-2	NA	TGTGCCAGCAGTTTTTTAAGGGAGCTGTTTTTT	CASSFLRELFF
15	few	TRBV7-9	TRBJ2-5	TRBD2	TGTGCCAGCAGCGAACCGGGACTAGCGAGGGAGACCCAGTACTTC	CASSEPGLARETQYF
13	NA	TRBV28	TRBJ2-7	TRBD1	TGTGCCAGCACCGGGGGACAGGGAAACGAGCAGTACTTC	CASTGGQGNEQYF
15	NA	TRBV11-2	TRBJ2-3	TRBD1	TGTCCCAGCAGCTCCGACAGGGTGGGGTATGAAAAACTGTATTTT	CPSSSDRVGYEKLYF
11	NA	TRBV6-2/TRBV6-3	TRBJ2-5	NA	TGTGCCACGACTAGTTGTGGGACCCAGTACTTC	CATTSCGTQYF
18	few	TRBV5-1	TRBJ1-6	TRBD1	TGCGCCAGCAGCTTGGACAGGGGCGCTAAGGGCTTTGATTCACCCCTCCACTTT	CASSLDRGAKGFDSPLHF
19	few	TRBV7-9	TRBJ1-4	TRBD1	TGTGCCAGCAGCCCGGGACAGGGGATGCCCGGAGCAACTAATGAAAAACTGTTTTTT	CASSPGQGMPGATNEKLFF
16	NA	TRBV7-2	TRBJ1-2	TRBD1	TGTGCCAGCAGCTTAGTCGGGGACAGTGGGGTTGATGGCTACACCTTC	CASSLVGDSGVDGYTF
12	few	TRBV5-1	TRBJ2-1	NA	TGCGCCAGCAGCTTGGTTTTCGATGAGCAGTTCTTC	CASSLVFDEQFF
20	few	TRBV7-2	TRBJ2-5	TRBD2	TGTGCCAGCAGCTCACGACGGTGGACTAGCGGGGGGGAGGGCAATCAGACCCAGTACTTC	CASSSRRWTSGGEGNQTQYF
13	NA	TRBV10-3	TRBJ1-1	NA	TGTGCCATAAGATCCGGGCAGGGTAATGAAGCTTTCTTT	CAIRSGQGNEAFF
14	NA	TRBV29-1	TRBJ1-2	NA	TGCAGCATTGACTCGGTAGGGGTCCTATATGGCTACACCTTC	CSIDSVGVLYGYTF
13	NA	TRBV5-5	TRBJ1-6	TRBD1	TGTGCCAGCAGCTTGGGGCTACAGGGGGCCCTCCACTTT	CASSLGLQGALHF
17	NA	TRBV5-1	TRBJ2-3	NA	TGCGCCAGCAGCTTGGGAGGCGCCGTGGGGGTAACAGATACGCAGTATTTT	CASSLGGAVGVTDTQYF
12	NA	TRBV7-2	TRBJ2-1	NA	TGTGCCAGCAGCGTAGTCTGGGATGAGCAGTTCTTC	CASSVVWDEQFF
13	NA	TRBV25-1	TRBJ1-4	NA	TGTGCCAGCAACGGGGGGGCGGTTGAAAAACTGTTTTTT	CASNGGAVEKLFF
18	NA	TRBV4-3	TRBJ2-3	TRBD2	TGCACCAGCAGCCAATGGGCGGGGGGGGACCCTAGCACAGATACGCAGTATTTT	CTSSQWAGGDPSTDTQYF
13	few	TRBV4-3	TRBJ2-1	NA	TGCGCCAGCAGCCAAGCCGAATACAATGAGCAGTTCTTC	CASSQAEYNEQFF
15	NA	TRBV5-1	TRBJ1-2	NA	TGCGCCGGCAGCGCTAGCCCCAGCCAGGGCTATGGCTACACCTTC	CAGSASPSQGYGYTF
17	few	TRBV4-3	TRBJ2-1	TRBD2	TGCGCCAGCAGCCAAGGTCAACTAGCGGGGGGCCACAATGAGCAGTTCTTC	CASSQGQLAGGHNEQFF
16	NA	TRBV27	TRBJ2-1	NA	TGTGCCAGCAGTCCAACCGCACGGGGCCCATACAATGAGCAGTTCTTC	CASSPTARGPYNEQFF
15	NA	TRBV4-1	TRBJ2-5	TRBD1	TGCGCCAGCAGCCCGGGACAGGGTAGTCGAGAGACCCAGTACTTC	CASSPGQGSRETQYF
15	NA	TRBV6-1	TRBJ2-1	TRBD1	TGTGCCAGCACCCAAGGGACAGGGCTCTACAATGAGCAGTTCTTC	CASTQGTGLYNEQFF
14	NA	TRBV5-1	TRBJ1-2	NA	TGCGCCAGCAGCCCGTACGGGGAGACCTATGGCTACACCTTC	CASSPYGETYGYTF
12	NA	TRBV7-8	TRBJ2-7	NA	TGTGCCAGCAGCTTTTCCCGGCACGAGCAGTACTTC	CASSFSRHEQYF
16	NA	TRBV6-6	TRBJ1-5	NA	TGTGCCAGCAGTCCGGCGGGACGGGACAGCAATCAGCCCCAGCATTTT	CASSPAGRDSNQPQHF
15	NA	TRBV13	TRBJ2-3	NA	TGTGCCAGCAGTTCCAAAACTCGTACCAGAGATACGCAGTATTTT	CASSSKTRTRDTQYF
13	NA	TRBV5-5	TRBJ2-7	NA	TGTGCCAGCAGCTCCATTATGACCTACGAGCAGTACTTC	CASSSIMTYEQYF
13	NA	TRBV27	TRBJ2-1	NA	TGTGCCAGCAGTTTCACTAATAACAATGAGCAGTTCTTC	CASSFTNNNEQFF
13	NA	TRBV20-1	TRBJ2-1	NA	TGCAGTGGGTCAAGGTGGTCCTACAATGAGCAGTTCTTC	CSGSRWSYNEQFF
12	NA	TRBV10-2	TRBJ1-2	NA	TGCGCCAGCAGTGTAAGGAGTTATGGCTACACCTTC	CASSVRSYGYTF
14	NA	TRBV29-1	TRBJ1-2	NA	TGCAGCGTTATTACACAGAGCGCAAACTATGGCTACACCTTC	CSVITQSANYGYTF
17	few	TRBV10-3	TRBJ1-2	TRBD1	TGTGCCATCAGTGATCCCAGGGGGTCCGTTAGTTCCTATGGCTACACCTTC	CAISDPRGSVSSYGYTF
17	NA	TRBV3-1	TRBJ1-2	NA	TGTGCCAGCAGCCAAGTAGGCCCGAACAGGGCGAGAAATGGCTACACCTTC	CASSQVGPNRARNGYTF
14	NA	TRBV7-2	TRBJ2-7	NA	TGTGCCAGCAGCTTATACGGGGACATCGTCGAGCAGTACTTC	CASSLYGDIVEQYF
17	NA	TRBV4-2	TRBJ2-1	TRBD1	TGTGCCAGCAGCCAAGCCCGGGGGACAGGGGTGTACAATGAGCAGTTCTTC	CASSQARGTGVYNEQFF
14	NA	TRBV5-1	TRBJ2-1	NA	TGCGCCAGCAGCTTGGAGGTCCCCGGTAGTGAGCAGTTCTTC	CASSLEVPGSEQFF
16	few	TRBV5-6	TRBJ1-2	TRBD1	TGTGCCAGCAGCTTCCGGGACAGGGGGGCATACTATGGCTACACCTTC	CASSFRDRGAYYGYTF
15	many	TRBV7-2	TRBJ2-7	NA	TGTGCCAGCAGCTTAGGGCAGGCATACTCCTACGAGCAGTACTTC	CASSLGQAYSYEQYF
17	NA	TRBV27	TRBJ2-1	TRBD1	TGTGCCAGCAGCTTGTTATGGGATCAGGGGGCCCGAATTGAGCAGTTCTTC	CASSLLWDQGARIEQFF
17	few	TRBV4-3	TRBJ2-3	TRBD2	TGCGCCAGCAGCCAAGTCCCCCCCACTAGCGGGGTGATGCCACAGTATTTT	CASSQVPPTSGVMPQYF
16	NA	TRBV11-2	TRBJ2-2	TRBD1	TGTGCCAGCAGCTCCATGACGGGACAGACGACCGGGGAGCTGTTTTTT	CASSSMTGQTTGELFF
15	few	TRBV2	TRBJ2-1	TRBD1	TGTGCCAGCAGTGAGGGACAGGGCGTATACAATGAGCAGTTCTTC	CASSEGQGVYNEQFF
15	NA	TRBV12-3/TRBV12-4	TRBJ2-3	NA	TGTGCCAGCAGTGACCTAGGACACTTTACAGATACGCAGTATTTT	CASSDLGHFTDTQYF
15	few	TRBV4-3	TRBJ1-1	NA	TGCGCCAGCAGCCAAGGAGTCCAGGACTCTGGTGAAGCTTTCTTT	CASSQGVQDSGEAFF
18	NA	TRBV7-2	TRBJ2-7	TRBD2	TGTGCCAGCAGCTCCCGGGCGACTAGCGGGGTTTCCTCCTACGAGCAGTACTTC	CASSSRATSGVSSYEQYF
13	NA	TRBV5-4	TRBJ1-2	TRBD1	TGTGCCGGCAGCTTGGTGACAGGGGATGGCTACACCTTC	CAGSLVTGDGYTF